This paragraph covers one T cell receptor (beta chain) sequence. Its cognate antigen is unknown. Other DNA sequences of this sample code for an identical CDR3. This CDR3 comprises 14 residues. Germline loops: CDR1 SGHDT, CDR2 YYEEEE. Trimming removed 0 bases at V and 5 bases at J, with 9 bases between. The donors were part of the approximately 120-subject validation cohort, which stood apart from the approximately 630-subject first cohort. This entry is derived from a study of cytomegalovirus exposure and HLA in healthy donors. The overall study: It was reported in a later analysis that the roughly 120 validation repertoires used the same platform as the approximately 670 first-cohort repertoires.

The study's findings and limits: The study recorded about 160 TCR beta chains that were cytomegalovirus-associated. One later analysis, an examination of the 120 or so validation repertoires, found that first-cohort TCR clusters tended to co-occur in them.

Sequencing was performed with immunoSEQ multiplex PCR; in TCRdb, only in-frame clones are kept and a portion is missing. The repertoire has about 110,000 clones, around 89% of them found once; the top ten carry about 1.8%. This TCR was sampled from a woman between 18 and 29 years old in good health and CMV-seropositive. The gene calls are TRBV5-6 and TRBJ2-1; perhaps TRBD2 as D (6 bases). Sequencing was performed on PBMCs. In DNA form, the CDR3 reads TGTGCCAGCAGCTTGGTGGGGGGTAACAATGAGCAGTTCTTC. Encoded protein: CASSLVGGNNEQFF.